The 30 T cell receptor beta chains in this list originate from one sample, sequenced in a study of shared clonotypes between healthy human individuals. Positive CCR7 selection of CD45RO-negative cells yielded the naive CD8 cells, and terminally differentiated effector memory CD45RA+ cells were excluded. The table came from immunoSEQ multiplex PCR; TCRdb's copy has only in-frame clones and leaves some out. The sample lists some 800,000 clones; around 93% were seen once. Sequenced: naive CD8+ T cells sorted from blood. The receptors here all came from a man aged 25 to 45 in good health.

V and J are TRBV5-6 and TRBJ2-2; no firm D call. The CDR3 contains 15 residues. V gave up 0 bases and J gave up 0 bases, with 6 bases separating them. The germline V gene has CDR1 SGHDT and CDR2 YYEEEE. The CDR3 loop reads CASSLALANTGELFF. The CDR3 bases are TGTGCCAGCAGCTTGGCTCTAGCGAACACCGGGGAGCTGTTTTTT.

The chain is built from TRBV4-1 and TRBJ2-7, with a tentative D call TRBD1 (6 bases). The germline V gene has CDR1 MGHRA and CDR2 YSYEKL. V was trimmed by 5 bases and J by 5 bases, leaving 13 bases between them. The CDR3 sequence is 13 residues long. CDR3 DNA sequence: TGCGCCAGCAGCTCAGACAGGACCAACGAGCAGTACTTC. This sequence encodes CASSSDRTNEQYF.

CDR3 sequence reads: CASNYWPYSNQPQHF. CDR3 sequence (DNA): TGTGCCAGTAACTATTGGCCGTATAGCAATCAGCCCCAGCATTTT. V is TRBV19 and J is TRBJ1-5; D not resolved. Germline V gene sequence: CDR1 LNHDA, CDR2 SQIVND (reference sequence). The V gene lost 7 bases and the J gene lost 0 bases, with 13 bases spanning the gap. This CDR3 has 15 residues.

The V call is TRBV20-1, the J call TRBJ2-1; weak D call: TRBD2 (6 bases). Germline V gene sequence: CDR1 DFQATT, CDR2 SNEGSKA (reference sequence). Trimming removed 6 bases from V and 10 bases from J, with 13 bases in between. The CDR3 totals 11 residues. The CDR3 region has the DNA TGCAGTGCCGCACTAGCTAGGGAGCAGTTCTTC. Translation: CSAALAREQFF.

This clone is a singleton in its sample. This rearrangement joins TRBV18 to TRBJ2-3, with 8 bases aligning to TRBD2. CDR3 length equals 16 residues. The V gene's germline CDR1 is KGHSH and CDR2 LQKENI. Unmatched junction bases numbered 9, after V lost 5 bases and J lost 2 bases. This CDR3 reads CASSSSGSIFTDTQYF. The CDR3 coding sequence is TGTGCCAGCTCATCCAGCGGGAGTATTTTCACAGATACGCAGTATTTT.

This sequence joins TRBV27 and TRBJ2-5; the D call may be TRBD1 or TRBD2 (5 bases each). The CDR3 length is 16 residues. V was trimmed by 1 base and J by 5 bases, leaving 17 bases between them. The germline V gene encodes CDR1 MNHEY and CDR2 SMNVEV (reference sequence). The CDR3 DNA reads as TGTGCCAGCAGTTTATACGGGGATCGGGGCAGCGAGACCCAGTACTTC. It codes for CASSLYGDRGSETQYF.

The chain is built from TRBV19 and TRBJ1-4; tentative D call: TRBD1 (6 bases). The germline V gene encodes CDR1 LNHDA and CDR2 SQIVND (reference sequence). V lost 5 bases, J lost 5 bases, and 24 bases lay in between. This CDR3 is built from 18 residues. The CDR3 reads CASSLVLGTSLRNEKLFF. CDR3 nucleotide sequence: TGTGCCAGTAGTTTGGTGTTGGGGACAAGCCTCCGGAATGAAAAACTGTTTTTT.

The gene calls are TRBV11-1 and TRBJ1-1, with a tentative D call TRBD1 (6 bases). Germline lookup yields CDR1 SGHAT and CDR2 FQDESV (reference sequence). Trimming shortened V by 3 bases and J by 4 bases, and 12 bases separated the two germline ends. The CDR3 loop spans 14 amino acids. Here the CDR3 reads CASSLPGAFTEAFF. DNA for the CDR3: TGTGCCAGCAGCTTGCCGGGGGCCTTCACTGAAGCTTTCTTT.

The DNA for the CDR3 is TGTGCCAGCAGCTTAGGGACAGGAACCTACGAGCAGTACTTC. It encodes CASSLGTGTYEQYF. The chain employs TRBV11-1 and TRBJ2-7, with 7 positions matching TRBD1. There are 14 residues in the CDR3. The V and J ends lost 1 base and 2 bases, in that order; junction bases with no gene match: 2. CDR1 and CDR2 from the germline V gene are SGHAT and FQDESV (reference sequence).

The chain employs TRBV29-1 and TRBJ2-2; D is ambiguous. The V gene's germline CDR1 is SQVTM and CDR2 ANQGSEA. The V and J ends lost 2 bases and 0 bases respectively, with 4 bases between them. The CDR3 covers 13 residues. The CDR3: CSVEISNTGELFF. In DNA form, the CDR3 reads TGCAGCGTTGAAATCTCGAACACCGGGGAGCTGTTTTTT.

The V call is TRBV13, the J call TRBJ2-1; D is perhaps TRBD1 (5 bases). The CDR3 covers 15 residues. Trimming pared 1 base from V and 4 bases from J, leaving 11 bases between. Germline V gene lookup returns CDR1 PRHDT and CDR2 FYEKMQ (reference sequence). The CDR3 spells CASSLVTGSYNEQFF. CDR3 in DNA: TGTGCCAGCAGCTTAGTCACAGGATCTTACAATGAGCAGTTCTTC.

This rearrangement joins TRBV29-1 to TRBJ1-1; D ambiguous. This CDR3 has 11 amino acids. Germline CDR1 is SQVTM and CDR2 is ANQGSEA. Trimming removed 5 bases at V and 6 bases at J, with 10 bases between. For the CDR3, the DNA is TGCAGCGTTTTTAGGGCAGCTGAAGCTTTCTTT. This encodes CSVFRAAEAFF.

About this clone itself: This sample also contains other DNA sequences that code for the same CDR3. The V and J genes are TRBV9 and TRBJ2-7; D ambiguous. The germline CDR1 and CDR2 sequences are SGDLS and YYNGEE. V gave up 4 bases and J gave up 0 bases, with 8 bases separating them. The CDR3 loop spans 13 amino acids. CDR3 loop: CASSPRDSYEQYF. CDR3 coding DNA: TGTGCCAGCAGCCCCCGCGACTCCTACGAGCAGTACTTC.

The chain links TRBV19 to TRBJ2-7; TRBD1 might be the D (6 bases). The V end lost 6 bases, the J end lost 6 bases, and 27 bases lay between the germline ends. The V gene's germline CDR1 is LNHDA and CDR2 SQIVND (reference sequence). This CDR3 comprises 17 residues. The CDR3 protein is CASRMWMCYTGNPEQYF. The CDR3 region has the DNA TGTGCCAGTAGGATGTGGATGTGCTACACAGGGAACCCCGAGCAGTACTTC. Looking up the rest from reference TRBV19 and TRBJ2-7 gives the full variable domain: DGGITQSPKYLFRKEGQNVTLSCEQNLNHDAMYWYRQDPGQGLRLIYYSQIVNDFQKGDIAEGYSVSREKKESFPLTVTSAQKNPTAFYLCASRMWMCYTGNPEQYFGPGTRLTVT.

V is TRBV5-1 and J is TRBJ1-1; 7 bases map to TRBD1. CDR3 size: 16 residues. In germline, CDR1 is SGHRS, CDR2 YFSETQ. The trim removed 1 base at V and 1 base at J, leaving 7 bases unmatched. CDR3 in amino acids: CASSLTGTEPNTEAFF. The CDR3 DNA is TGCGCCAGCAGCTTGACCGGGACAGAGCCGAACACTGAAGCTTTCTTT. Using reference TRBV5-1 and TRBJ1-1 for the parts outside the CDR3, the full variable domain is KAGVTQTPRYLIKTRGQQVTLSCSPISGHRSVSWYQQTPGQGLQFLFEYFSETQRNKGNFPGRFSGRQFSNSRSEMNVSTLELGDSALYLCASSLTGTEPNTEAFFGQGTRLTVV.

The chain combines TRBV7-2 with TRBJ2-1, with 12 bases fitting TRBD2. The trim removed 5 bases at V and 8 bases at J, leaving 16 bases unmatched. Germline CDR1 reads SGHTA; CDR2 reads FQGNSA. This CDR3 contains 18 residues. DNA of the CDR3: TGTGCCAGCAGCACAGGACTAGCGGGATTATTGGGGGACGATGAGCAGTTCTTC. It codes for CASSTGLAGLLGDDEQFF. Full variable domain (remainder filled in from reference TRBV7-2 and TRBJ2-1): GAGVSQSPSNKVTEKGKDVELRCDPISGHTALYWYRQSLGQGLEFLIYFQGNSAPDKSGLPSDRFSAERTGGSVSTLTIQRTQQEDSAVYLCASSTGLAGLLGDDEQFFGPGTRLTVL.

With respect to this clone: Different DNA sequences within this sample yield the same CDR3. The V and J genes are TRBV5-4 and TRBJ2-7, with a tentative D call TRBD1 (5 bases). Trimming pared 2 bases from V and 3 bases from J, leaving 9 bases between. The CDR3 consists of 13 residues. From germline, CDR1 is SGHNT and CDR2 YYREEE (reference sequence). The CDR3 here is CASSLRDSYEQYF. The CDR3 region has the DNA TGTGCCAGCAGCTTACGAGACAGCTACGAGCAGTACTTC. Looking up the rest from reference TRBV5-4 and TRBJ2-7 gives the full variable domain: ETGVTQSPTHLIKTRGQQVTLRCSSQSGHNTVSWYQQALGQGPQFIFQYYREEENGRGNFPPRFSGLQFPNYSSELNVNALELDDSALYLCASSLRDSYEQYFGPGTRLTVT.

The chain uses TRBV9 and TRBJ2-1; D is possibly TRBD2 (6 bases). Trimming took 0 bases from V and 10 from J, leaving 14 bases between them. There are 14 residues in the CDR3. Looked up from germline, CDR1 is SGDLS and CDR2 is YYNGEE. The CDR3 is CASSVEPLADEQFF. The CDR3 coding sequence is TGTGCCAGCAGCGTAGAACCACTAGCAGACGAGCAGTTCTTC.

The V and J genes are TRBV14 and TRBJ2-7; TRBD2 aligns across 10 bases. Germline lookup yields CDR1 SGHDN and CDR2 FVKESK. V was pared by 1 base and J by 3 bases, with 6 bases of the junction left unmatched. The CDR3 runs 16 residues. The CDR3 sequence: CASSQGSGRYYYEQYF. Here the CDR3 DNA reads TGTGCCAGCAGCCAAGGTAGCGGGAGGTACTACTACGAGCAGTACTTC. Combining the CDR3 with reference TRBV14 and TRBJ2-7 gives the whole variable domain EAGVTQFPSHSVIEKGQTVTLRCDPISGHDNLYWYRRVMGKEIKFLLHFVKESKQDESGMPNNRFLAERTGGTYSTLKVQPAELEDSGVYFCASSQGSGRYYYEQYFGPGTRLTVT.

V is TRBV19 and J is TRBJ1-1; TRBD1 matches at 9 bases. Germline V gene data show CDR1 as LNHDA and CDR2 as SQIVND (reference sequence). The length of the CDR3 is 15 residues. Unmatched junction bases numbered 7, after V lost 5 bases and J lost 3 bases. For the CDR3, the DNA is TGTGCCAGTAGTTCCCGGGACAGGGTTGACACTGAAGCTTTCTTT. This sequence encodes CASSSRDRVDTEAFF.

This clone has just one count. The chain carries TRBV28 and TRBJ1-5; the D is unclear. The CDR3 sequence is 13 residues long. Trimming took 3 bases from V and 6 from J, leaving 9 bases between them. The V gene's germline CDR1 is MDHEN and CDR2 SYDVKM. CDR3 nucleotide sequence: TGTGCCAGCAGTTTGGCGCAGGCTCAGCCCCAGCATTTT. It yields the protein CASSLAQAQPQHF.

The rearrangement links TRBV6-5 to TRBJ1-1; D not certain. Trimming took 6 bases from V and 1 from J, leaving 9 bases between them. Germline loops: CDR1 MNHEY, CDR2 SVGAGI. The CDR3 has 13 residues. The DNA for the CDR3 is TGTGCCAGCAGCCTGACAAAGAACACTGAAGCTTTCTTT. Translated: CASSLTKNTEAFF.

The gene calls are TRBV6-1 and TRBJ2-7; D assignment may be TRBD1 or TRBD2 (5 bases each). Deletions cut 7 bases from V and 0 bases from J, with 13 bases between. Per germline, CDR1 MNHNS and CDR2 SASEGT. The CDR3 contains 14 residues. The CDR3 loop reads CASNEGSLSYEQYF. The CDR3 bases are TGTGCCAGCAATGAGGGGTCCCTCTCCTACGAGCAGTACTTC.

CDR3 DNA sequence: TGCGCCAGCAGCCCTGCCGCCGGGGGGGTGGTGTACGAGCAGTACTTC. As protein: CASSPAAGGVVYEQYF. The V and J genes are TRBV4-3 and TRBJ2-7; TRBD2 aligns across 8 bases. CDR1 is LGHNA, CDR2 YSLEER, per germline. V dropped 4 bases and J dropped 4; count of bases not matched to a gene: 12. This CDR3 is built from 16 residues.

The rearrangement joins TRBV5-4 to TRBJ2-5; TRBD2 matches at 9 bases. The DNA matches TRBJ2-7 better at its end, which makes the J call doubtful. CDR1 is SGHNT and CDR2 is YYREEE in the germline V gene (reference sequence). This CDR3 is 14 amino acids long. The CDR3 loop reads CASSLAGNSYEQYF. The DNA for the CDR3 is TGTGCCAGCTCCCTAGCGGGAAATTCCTACGAGCAGTACTTC.

A word on this clone: Other DNA sequences within the sample encode an identical CDR3. The V call is TRBV7-9, the J call TRBJ2-7; perhaps TRBD1 as D (5 bases). Germline V gene data show CDR1 as SEHNR and CDR2 as FQNEAQ (reference sequence). The CDR3 sequence is 12 residues long. The V end was cut by 1 base, the J end by 5 bases, with 6 bases between. The CDR3 loop is CASSLGGHEQYF. The CDR3 coding sequence is TGTGCCAGCAGCTTAGGGGGCCACGAGCAGTACTTC.

This chain connects TRBV5-1 to TRBJ2-7; D uncertain. The ends were cut back, 4 bases at V and 0 bases at J, with 14 bases in the middle. This CDR3 spans 15 amino acids. Per the germline V gene, CDR1 is SGHRS and CDR2 is YFSETQ. The CDR3 loop reads CASSIGADYSYEQYF. CDR3 bases: TGCGCCAGCAGCATCGGTGCGGATTACTCCTACGAGCAGTACTTC.

The V call is TRBV6-5, the J call TRBJ2-1; D gene ambiguous. V lost 2 bases and J 9 bases, leaving 17 bases between the germline ends. Germline-derived CDR1 and CDR2 are MNHEY and SVGAGI. The CDR3 has 15 amino acids. The CDR3 DNA reads TGTGCCAGCAGTTACGAAGTTTTAGGATCCACTGAGCAGTTCTTC. Protein: CASSYEVLGSTEQFF.

This clone was observed once. This rearrangement joins TRBV7-8 to TRBJ2-7, with 15 bases fitting TRBD2. Germline V gene lookup returns CDR1 SGHVS and CDR2 FQNEAQ. The ends lost 2 bases at V and 3 bases at J; junction bases unmatched: 17. The length of the CDR3 is 21 residues. Written as DNA, the CDR3 is TGTGCCAGCAGCTTACCTCGAGGGGGACTAGCGGGAGGAAATCGCGGCTACGAGCAGTACTTC. This gives the protein CASSLPRGGLAGGNRGYEQYF.

The chain recombines TRBV6-1 with TRBJ2-1, with D hard to call. The V gene lost 2 bases and the J gene lost 8 bases, with 10 bases spanning the gap. There are 13 residues in the CDR3. Germline CDR1 reads MNHNS; CDR2 reads SASEGT. CDR3 loop: CASSERLAYEQFF. CDR3 nucleotide sequence: TGTGCCAGCAGTGAAAGGTTGGCCTATGAGCAGTTCTTC.